One and the same sample provided the 29 T cell receptor beta chains below, sequenced in a study of blood T cell repertoires in COVID-19. Using immunoSEQ multiplex PCR, the repertoire was profiled, and TCRdb retains in-frame clones only, with some absent. The sample lists approximately 21,000 clones; about 73% were seen once. The sample taken for sequencing was peripheral blood. Receptor source: a human donor in a cohort sampled during active or convalescent COVID-19.

Judged by abundance, this clone is medium-sized. This chain uses TRBV28 with TRBJ1-2; possible D gene TRBD1, 6 bases. Germline CDR1 is MDHEN and CDR2 is SYDVKM. Trimming took 6 bases from V and 6 from J, leaving 11 bases between them. The CDR3 runs 12 residues. The CDR3 protein is CASSEGENGYTF. CDR3 sequence (DNA): TGTGCCAGCAGCGAGGGGGAAAATGGCTACACCTTC.

This clone is medium-sized. The rearrangement uses TRBV6-6 and TRBJ2-3, with D possibly matching TRBD1 (5 bases). Germline V gene lookup returns CDR1 MNHNY and CDR2 SVGAGI (reference sequence). The CDR3 sequence is 15 residues long. Between the trimmed V and J ends, which lost 6 bases and 4 bases, there was a span of 17 bases. CDR3 DNA sequence: TGTGCCAGCAGCCCAAACAGGTTTGGGCCAGATACGCAGTATTTT. Its translation is CASSPNRFGPDTQYF.

This clone was recorded a few times. V and J are TRBV27 and TRBJ1-1; D remains ambiguous. V gave up 1 base and J gave up 4 bases, with 10 bases separating them. CDR1 is MNHEY, CDR2 SMNVEV, per germline (reference sequence). CDR3 size: 14 residues. The CDR3 reads CASSLFGEGTEAFF. CDR3 bases: TGTGCCAGCAGTTTATTCGGGGAGGGCACTGAAGCTTTCTTT.

The V gene is TRBV6-2 or TRBV6-3, the J gene TRBJ2-1; TRBD2 matches at 14 bases. CDR1 and CDR2 from the germline V gene are MNHEY and SVGEGT. The CDR3 spans 18 residues. The J segment lost 1 base and the V segment lost 6 bases, leaving 8 bases of the junction unmatched. The CDR3: CASSNFGTSGSSYNEQFF. For the CDR3, the DNA is TGTGCCAGCAGCAATTTTGGGACTAGCGGGAGTTCCTACAATGAGCAGTTCTTC.

The chain joins TRBV30 to TRBJ1-4; D is unclear. The CDR3 covers 12 residues. Germline CDR1 GTSNPN, CDR2 SVGIG (reference sequence). V was clipped by 1 base and J by 5 bases, with 5 bases between them. In nucleotides, the CDR3 is TGTGCCTGGAGTGATCCAAATGAAAAACTGTTTTTT. Protein: CAWSDPNEKLFF.

The chain couples TRBV5-1 to TRBJ2-7; 7 bases align to TRBD2. The CDR3 is 17 residues long. Per the germline V gene, CDR1 is SGHRS and CDR2 is YFSETQ. Trimming cost V 0 bases and J 1 base; bases outside gene matches: 10. CDR3 sequence: CASSLAAGLLPSYEQYF. Here the CDR3 DNA reads TGCGCCAGCAGCTTGGCCGCGGGACTACTCCCTTCCTACGAGCAGTACTTC.

V gene TRBV7-9 combines with J gene TRBJ1-2, with 9 bases aligning to TRBD1. The length of the CDR3 is 15 residues. Germline V gene lookup returns CDR1 SEHNR and CDR2 FQNEAQ (reference sequence). J lost 2 bases, V lost 6 bases, and 7 bases had no gene match. DNA of the CDR3: TGTGCCAGCAGTTTCACAGGGGGCCGCAACTATGGCTACACCTTC. Its protein is CASSFTGGRNYGYTF.

The count of this clone is one. V and J are TRBV28 and TRBJ1-2; 7 bases match TRBD1. Germline CDR1 MDHEN, CDR2 SYDVKM. The CDR3 has 13 residues. V lost 5 bases, J lost 8 bases, and 8 bases stayed unmatched. CDR3: CASSPTTGRGYTF. In DNA form, the CDR3 reads TGTGCCAGCAGTCCTACGACAGGGAGAGGCTACACCTTC.

J is TRBJ1-5 and V is TRBV28; 10 bases fit TRBD1. This CDR3 contains 19 residues. The ends lost 5 bases at V and 0 bases at J; junction bases unmatched: 13. From germline, CDR1 is MDHEN and CDR2 SYDVKM. This chain's CDR3 is CASSTPGQGVIYSNQPQHF. CDR3 sequence (DNA): TGTGCCAGCAGTACTCCCGGACAGGGGGTGATATATAGCAATCAGCCCCAGCATTTT.

This chain joins TRBV18 and TRBJ1-1; D not resolved. CDR1 and CDR2 from the germline V gene are KGHSH and LQKENI. Trimming took 2 bases from V and 1 from J, leaving 14 bases between them. CDR3 length: 16 residues. The CDR3 loop is CASSPVRRVPNTEAFF. The DNA for the CDR3 is TGTGCCAGCTCACCAGTTCGGCGGGTCCCGAACACTGAAGCTTTCTTT. Drawing the rest from reference TRBV18 and TRBJ1-1, the complete variable domain is NAGVMQNPRHLVRRRGQEARLRCSPMKGHSHVYWYRQLPEEGLKFMVYLQKENIIDESGMPKERFSAEFPKEGPSILRIQQVVRGDSAAYFCASSPVRRVPNTEAFFGQGTRLTVV.

This sequence joins TRBV18 and TRBJ1-2; D remains ambiguous. The CDR3 is 12 amino acids. CDR1 and CDR2 (germline): KGHSH, LQKENI. V was trimmed by 6 bases and J by 0 bases, leaving 5 bases between them. CDR3 in amino acids: CASSETNYGYTF. Written as DNA, the CDR3 is TGTGCCAGCTCCGAGACTAACTATGGCTACACCTTC.

This chain links TRBV28 with TRBJ2-7; perhaps TRBD2 as D (5 bases). Per the germline V gene, CDR1 is MDHEN and CDR2 is SYDVKM. Trimming shortened V by 1 base and J by 6 bases, and 13 bases separated the two germline ends. CDR3 length equals 14 residues. This CDR3 reads CASSLFAVTSEQYF. In DNA, the CDR3 is TGTGCCAGCAGTTTATTTGCCGTTACTAGCGAGCAGTACTTC.

The genes are TRBV5-4 and TRBJ1-1, with a weak D call TRBD1 (5 bases). Trimming left V 10 bases short and J 0 bases short, with 19 bases between. Germline-derived CDR1 and CDR2 are SGHNT and YYREEE (reference sequence). CDR3 length: 15 residues. The CDR3 protein is CASPRTLPMNTEAFF. The CDR3 DNA is TGTGCCTCCCCCCGGACACTCCCCATGAACACTGAAGCTTTCTTT.

Regarding this clone: A much larger clone lies a single base off, so this may be a read error. The genes are TRBV5-6 and TRBJ1-2, with D unresolved. This CDR3 is 12 amino acids long. CDR1 and CDR2 from the germline V gene are SGHDT and YYEEEE. CDR3 amino acids: CTSSSVGYGYTF. The CDR3 DNA follows: TGTACCAGCAGCTCGGTTGGCTATGGCTACACCTTC.

This clone was seen more than once but under ten times. The J gene is TRBJ1-1, the V gene TRBV24-1, with 8 bases matching TRBD1. The CDR3 length is 15 residues. The junction had 8 bases not matched to a gene; V was cut back by 4 bases and J by 5 bases. Germline V lookup: CDR1 KGHDR, CDR2 SFDVKD. The chain's CDR3 is CATSDGTGGRTEAFF. The CDR3 region has the DNA TGTGCCACCAGTGACGGGACAGGTGGGAGGACTGAAGCTTTCTTT.

The V gene is TRBV18, the J gene TRBJ1-6, with a tentative D call TRBD1 (6 bases). Trimming shortened V by 4 bases and J by 10 bases, and 14 bases separated the two germline ends. Germline V gives CDR1 KGHSH, CDR2 LQKENI. The CDR3 has 14 amino acids. The CDR3 region has the DNA TGTGCCAGCTCACTTTCAGGGGAAAGATCACCCCTCCACTTT. Translated: CASSLSGERSPLHF.

The genes are TRBV2 and TRBJ1-2, with D unresolved. There are 14 residues in the CDR3. CDR1 is SNHLY and CDR2 is FYNNEI in the germline V gene. The germline V and J ends were trimmed by 6 bases and 2 bases, with 13 bases remaining between them. Here the CDR3 reads CASRINGVNYGYTF. Written as DNA, the CDR3 is TGTGCCAGCAGGATCAATGGAGTAAACTATGGCTACACCTTC.

The gene calls are TRBV7-2 and TRBJ2-7; 9 nucleotides match TRBD1. The trim removed 6 bases at V and 1 base at J, leaving 10 bases unmatched. Germline CDR1 SGHTA, CDR2 FQGNSA. The CDR3 loop spans 16 amino acids. The CDR3 bases are TGTGCCAGCAGGATAACAGGGGGCCAATATTCCTACGAGCAGTACTTC. This encodes CASRITGGQYSYEQYF.

The J gene is TRBJ1-5, the V gene TRBV10-3; D gene unclear. This CDR3 spans 13 amino acids. V shed 8 bases and J shed 3 bases, with 11 bases lying between them. CDR1 and CDR2 from the germline V gene are ENHRY and SYGVKD. The CDR3 loop is CAIARANNQPQHF. CDR3 nucleotides: TGTGCCATCGCGCGGGCCAACAATCAGCCCCAGCATTTT.

The CDR3 loop reads CASIDRNTGELFF. CDR3 nucleotide sequence: TGTGCCAGTATTGACAGGAACACCGGGGAGCTGTTTTTT. This rearrangement joins TRBV19 to TRBJ2-2; maybe TRBD1 (5 bases). This CDR3 is built from 13 residues. Germline V gene data show CDR1 as LNHDA and CDR2 as SQIVND (reference sequence). Between the trimmed V and J ends, which lost 7 bases and 1 base, there was a span of 7 bases. The whole variable domain, remainder taken from reference TRBV19 and TRBJ2-2, is DGGITQSPKYLFRKEGQNVTLSCEQNLNHDAMYWYRQDPGQGLRLIYYSQIVNDFQKGDIAEGYSVSREKKESFPLTVTSAQKNPTAFYLCASIDRNTGELFFGEGSRLTVL.

The chain has TRBV24-1 and TRBJ2-1; D is possibly TRBD2 (6 bases). Germline CDR1 KGHDR, CDR2 SFDVKD. V shed 3 bases and J shed 0 bases, with 14 bases lying between them. The CDR3 contains 17 residues. The CDR3 DNA follows: TGTGCCACCAGTGATGTTACCGGGGGTCCCTCCTACAATGAGCAGTTCTTC. It encodes CATSDVTGGPSYNEQFF.

The chain joins TRBV7-2 to TRBJ2-7, with 13 bases identical to TRBD2. Trimming at V came to 1 base and at J to 5 bases, leaving 8 bases not matched to a gene. The germline V gene has CDR1 SGHTA and CDR2 FQGNSA. This CDR3 comprises 17 residues. The CDR3 nucleotides are TGTGCCAGCAGCTTAGTAGGGACTAGCGGGGCTACCCACGAGCAGTACTTC. Translation gives CASSLVGTSGATHEQYF.

In its sample, this clone was seen once. The chain is built from TRBV7-2 and TRBJ1-3; D possibly corresponds to TRBD1 (6 bases). Germline values: CDR1 SGHTA, CDR2 FQGNSA. The CDR3 contains 16 residues. Trimming removed 5 bases at V and 0 bases at J, with 14 bases between. The CDR3 DNA is TGTGCCAGCAGCCCCCGGACAGTTAGCTCTGGAAACACCATATATTTT. It yields the protein CASSPRTVSSGNTIYF.

This clone was observed a single time. J is TRBJ2-1 and V is TRBV7-2; 11 bases are shared with TRBD1. This CDR3 spans 16 amino acids. Germline V gene data show CDR1 as SGHTA and CDR2 as FQGNSA. Trimming at V came to 4 bases and at J to 6 bases, leaving 8 bases not matched to a gene. The CDR3 here is CASSSQFGTGGNEQFF. CDR3 nucleotide sequence: TGTGCCAGCAGCTCTCAGTTCGGGACAGGGGGCAATGAGCAGTTCTTC.

The V gene is TRBV2, the J gene TRBJ2-5, with a tentative D call TRBD1 (6 bases). Germline CDR1 and CDR2: SNHLY and FYNNEI. V lost 5 bases and J lost 4, with 11 bases in between. The CDR3 consists of 13 residues. CDR3 bases: TGTGCCAGCAGTCGACAGGTAGGAGAGACCCAGTACTTC. Protein sequence: CASSRQVGETQYF.

V is TRBV20-1 and J is TRBJ1-2; 8 positions match TRBD1. Germline lookup yields CDR1 DFQATT and CDR2 SNEGSKA (reference sequence). Trimming at V came to 3 bases and at J to 4 bases, leaving 7 bases not matched to a gene. This CDR3 has 14 residues. This chain's CDR3 is CSASPAGTGYGYTF. The CDR3 DNA sequence: TGCAGTGCTAGTCCCGCCGGGACAGGCTATGGCTACACCTTC.

The V call is TRBV24-1, the J call TRBJ2-6, with D perhaps matching TRBD1 (5 bases). There are 14 residues in the CDR3. The ends were cut back, 9 bases at V and 4 bases at J, with 12 bases in the middle. CDR1 and CDR2 from the germline V gene are KGHDR and SFDVKD. The CDR3 DNA is TGTGCCACCGGGCCAGGGTCCGGGGCCAACGTCCTGACTTTC. As protein: CATGPGSGANVLTF.

The rearrangement uses TRBV7-9 and TRBJ1-2, with TRBD1 matching 7 bases. Germline lookup yields CDR1 SEHNR and CDR2 FQNEAQ (reference sequence). The trim removed 5 bases at V and 4 bases at J, leaving 13 bases unmatched. The CDR3 is made up of 16 amino acids. CDR3 in amino acids: CASSPKRGGASYGYTF. The CDR3 coding sequence is TGTGCCAGCAGCCCGAAGAGAGGGGGCGCGAGCTATGGCTACACCTTC.

The chain carries TRBV12-3 or TRBV12-4 and TRBJ2-4; TRBD1 matches at 8 bases. The CDR3 runs to 13 residues. The V gene end was trimmed by 2 bases and the J gene end by 8 bases; junction bases not matched to a gene: 2. This CDR3 is CASSLTTGDIQYF. The CDR3 coding sequence is TGTGCCAGCAGTTTAACGACAGGGGACATTCAGTACTTC.